One sample yielded the 24 T cell receptor beta chains listed below, sequenced in a study of naive and memory T cell subsets. The beta constant-region primer was an equimolar mix of two oligonucleotides covering TRBC1 and TRBC2. Ligated cDNA was amplified by four rounds of PCR with nested alpha and beta constant-region primers and SP2. TCRdb fed the UMI-ligation and nested PCR reads into MiXCR, producing one record per CDR3 protein. Of approximately 80,000 distinct CDR3 sequences listed, roughly 9.2% are singletons. The sequenced sample consisted of naive CD8+ T cells from blood. The receptors derive from a human donor in good health.

This clonotype has a handful of counts. The chain joins TRBV6-1 to TRBJ2-1, with 13 bases matching TRBD2. This CDR3 spans 14 amino acids. V was pared by 4 bases and J by 7 bases, with 1 base of the junction left unmatched. CDR1 and CDR2 from the germline V gene are MNHNS and SASEGT. Here the CDR3 DNA reads TGTGCCAGCAGTGGGACTAGCGGGAGTAATGAGCAGTTCTTC. Its translation: CASSGTSGSNEQFF.

This clonotype occurred a few times. The chain employs TRBV20-1 and TRBJ1-1; maybe TRBD1 (6 bases). The germline V gene encodes CDR1 DFQATT and CDR2 SNEGSKA (reference sequence). This CDR3 comprises 15 residues. With 0 bases removed from V and 4 bases from J, the gap between germline ends came to 15 bases. The CDR3 DNA reads as TGCAGTGCTAGAGAACCGCGGGGGGGCAGCACTGAAGCTTTCTTT. It translates to CSAREPRGGSTEAFF.

The chain recombines TRBV7-9 with TRBJ2-1, with TRBD1 as a possible D gene (6 bases). There are 10 residues in the CDR3. Germline assignment: CDR1 SEHNR and CDR2 FQNEAQ (reference sequence). V was pared by 8 bases and J by 7 bases, with 6 bases between. CDR3 sequence reads: CASGQNEQFF. Written as DNA, the CDR3 is TGTGCCAGCGGACAGAATGAGCAGTTCTTC.

In this sample, this clonotype turned up a few times. This sequence joins TRBV13 and TRBJ2-7; 7 positions agree with TRBD1. The CDR3 has 14 residues. V shed 1 base and J 3 bases; nucleotides not matched to a gene: 3. The germline CDR1 and CDR2 sequences are PRHDT and FYEKMQ (reference sequence). CDR3 in DNA: TGTGCCAGCAGCTTAGAAGGACAGGTCTACGAGCAGTACTTC. Translation gives CASSLEGQVYEQYF.

The J gene is TRBJ2-7, the V gene TRBV7-8; 7 nucleotides align to TRBD1. This CDR3 is built from 15 residues. The germline CDR1 and CDR2 sequences are SGHVS and FQNEAQ. After removal of 5 bases from V and 0 bases from J, the junction contained 7 bases not matched to a gene. CDR3 DNA sequence: TGTGCCAGCAGCGTTAGACAGGGCCCCTCCTACGAGCAGTACTTC. This codes for CASSVRQGPSYEQYF.

This clonotype has ten or more counts. The chain uses TRBV7-9 and TRBJ2-7, with D uncertain. Trimming took 3 bases from V and 5 from J, leaving 17 bases between them. In germline, CDR1 is SEHNR, CDR2 FQNEAQ (reference sequence). The CDR3 is made up of 15 amino acids. In DNA form, the CDR3 reads TGTGCCAGCAGCTTTGGGCCAGTCGATGGGGACGAGCAGTACTTC. It translates to CASSFGPVDGDEQYF. The full variable domain, in which reference TRBV7-9 and TRBJ2-7 provide the parts outside the CDR3, is DTGVSQNPRHKITKRGQNVTFRCDPISEHNRLYWYRQTLGQGPEFLTYFQNEAQLEKSRLLSDRFSAERPKGSFSTLEIQRTEQGDSAMYLCASSFGPVDGDEQYFGPGTRLTVT.

There are a few counts of this clonotype. CDR3: CASSLPNRSQGESQETQYF. The CDR3 region has the DNA TGCGCCAGCAGCTTACCGAACCGATCGCAGGGGGAGAGCCAAGAGACCCAGTACTTC. The genes are TRBV5-1 and TRBJ2-5; 7 nucleotides match TRBD1. The V and J ends lost 2 bases and 1 base, in that order; junction bases with no gene match: 17. The germline CDR1 and CDR2 sequences are SGHRS and YFSETQ. The CDR3 sequence is 19 residues long.

Notes on this clonotype: A much more abundant neighbour one base away suggests this may be a read error. The chain is built from TRBV29-1 and TRBJ2-3, with D tentatively TRBD1 or TRBD2 (6 bases each). Trimming took off 7 bases at V and 2 bases at J, with 16 bases between the two ends. Germline V gene lookup returns CDR1 SQVTM and CDR2 ANQGSEA. The CDR3 totals 14 residues. CDR3 coding DNA: TGCAGCGGTGGGGGGACATGCTTCACAGATACGCAGTATTTT. It encodes CSGGGTCFTDTQYF.

This chain links TRBV4-2 with TRBJ2-7, with D maybe TRBD2 (5 bases). Per germline, CDR1 LGHNA and CDR2 YNFKEQ. There are 14 residues in the CDR3. The V and J ends lost 1 base and 3 bases respectively, with 10 bases between them. CDR3 residues: CASSQGTGLYEQYF. The CDR3 nucleotides read TGTGCCAGCAGCCAAGGGACTGGACTCTACGAGCAGTACTTC.

Points on this clonotype: Germline is not matched at one junction end, which may reflect a read error. The CDR3 nucleotides read TGCGCCAGCATCCAAGATACAGCGGTCTTGGCCGGGGAGCTGTTTTTT. Encoded protein: CASIQDTAVLAGELFF. The V call is TRBV4-1, the J call TRBJ2-2; D perhaps matches TRBD2 (5 bases). Germline V gene sequence: CDR1 MGHRA, CDR2 YSYEKL. There are 16 residues in the CDR3.

The table lists this clonotype with many counts. The genes are TRBV5-5 and TRBJ2-1; 7 bases are a match to TRBD2. The CDR3 is 15 residues long. Germline lookup yields CDR1 SGHKS and CDR2 YYEKEE (reference sequence). V was clipped by 0 bases and J by 2 bases; unmatched bases: 2. CDR3 in DNA: TGTGCCAGCAGCTTGGCTGCGGGAGCCTACAATGAGCAGTTCTTC. This encodes CASSLAAGAYNEQFF.

This clonotype has a handful of counts. The chain combines TRBV12-3 or TRBV12-4 with TRBJ1-4; 7 positions agree with TRBD1. The CDR3 runs 15 residues. V was clipped by 5 bases and J by 7 bases; unmatched bases: 10. The DNA of the CDR3 is TGTGCCAGCAGTCCAAGTGACAGGGCTGGTGAAAAACTGTTTTTT. Protein: CASSPSDRAGEKLFF.

This clonotype turned up a few times. The chain recombines TRBV27 with TRBJ2-1, with TRBD2 identical over 13 bases. The V and J ends lost 5 bases and 0 bases, in that order; junction bases with no gene match: 19. This CDR3 contains 22 residues. Germline V gene data show CDR1 as MNHEY and CDR2 as SMNVEV (reference sequence). The CDR3 spells CASSTGNLVPGLAGSSYNEQFF. In DNA form, the CDR3 reads TGTGCCAGCAGTACCGGAAATCTCGTACCGGGACTAGCGGGGAGCTCCTACAATGAGCAGTTCTTC.

This clonotype was seen many times. This chain links TRBV27 with TRBJ2-7; D might be TRBD1 or TRBD2, each matching 5 bases. Trimming cost V 6 bases and J 3 bases, with 12 bases left between them. The CDR3 covers 13 residues. Germline values: CDR1 MNHEY, CDR2 SMNVEV (reference sequence). This chain's CDR3 is CASSPGAGYEQYF. For the CDR3, the DNA is TGTGCCAGCAGCCCCGGGGCGGGCTACGAGCAGTACTTC.

This clonotype was seen a few times. V and J are TRBV5-1 and TRBJ1-2, with 8 bases identical to TRBD1. Germline lookup yields CDR1 SGHRS and CDR2 YFSETQ. This CDR3 contains 15 residues. V dropped 3 bases and J dropped 4; count of bases not matched to a gene: 8. The CDR3 region is CASSYTTTGAYGYTF. CDR3 in DNA: TGCGCCAGCAGCTACACGACGACAGGGGCCTATGGCTACACCTTC. Supplemented by reference TRBV5-1 and TRBJ1-2, the full variable domain reads KAGVTQTPRYLIKTRGQQVTLSCSPISGHRSVSWYQQTPGQGLQFLFEYFSETQRNKGNFPGRFSGRQFSNSRSEMNVSTLELGDSALYLCASSYTTTGAYGYTFGSGTRLTVV.

This clonotype has a count of ten or more. The rearrangement links TRBV29-1 to TRBJ1-1; perhaps TRBD1 as D (5 bases). The V and J ends lost 5 bases and 5 bases respectively, with 15 bases between them. Germline lookup yields CDR1 SQVTM and CDR2 ANQGSEA. The CDR3 has 13 amino acids. The CDR3 is CSVRFGGRTEAFF. CDR3 coding DNA: TGCAGCGTTAGGTTCGGGGGTCGTACTGAAGCTTTCTTT.

This clonotype came up many times. The rearrangement uses TRBV27 and TRBJ2-7, with TRBD1 matching 10 bases. The germline V gene has CDR1 MNHEY and CDR2 SMNVEV (reference sequence). V trimming: 0 bases; J trimming: 4 bases; junction bases outside the gene matches: 6. The CDR3 consists of 16 residues. The CDR3 spells CASSLSRRGQGYEQYF. In DNA, the CDR3 is TGTGCCAGCAGTTTATCTCGAAGGGGACAGGGGTACGAGCAGTACTTC.

This clonotype was seen more than once but under ten times. The genes are TRBV27 and TRBJ2-7; D is possibly TRBD2 (6 bases). Trimming removed 4 bases at V and 9 bases at J, with 22 bases between. The CDR3 spans 15 residues. Germline CDR1 MNHEY, CDR2 SMNVEV (reference sequence). This chain's CDR3 is CASSSYGGTSSAQYF. CDR3 coding DNA: TGTGCCAGCAGTTCTTATGGCGGGACCTCTTCTGCGCAGTACTTC.

This clonotype was seen repeatedly, ten times or more. The V gene is TRBV3-1, the J gene TRBJ2-4; 9 bases fit TRBD2. In germline, CDR1 is LGHDT, CDR2 YNNKEL (reference sequence). The J segment lost 7 bases and the V segment lost 0 bases, leaving 7 bases of the junction unmatched. This CDR3 has 16 residues. The CDR3, as DNA: TGTGCCAGCAGCCAAGAGATTAGCGGGAGTATGAACATTCAGTACTTC. Protein sequence: CASSQEISGSMNIQYF.

This clonotype was recorded a few times. The chain uses TRBV5-6 and TRBJ2-7; D call uncertain. Trimming left V 2 bases short and J 9 bases short, with 9 bases between. CDR1 is SGHDT, CDR2 YYEEEE, per germline. This CDR3 spans 11 amino acids. In DNA form, the CDR3 reads TGTGCCAGCAGCTTTGGCACGACGCAGTACTTC. It codes for CASSFGTTQYF. Variable domain in full (rest from reference TRBV5-6 and TRBJ2-7): DAGVTQSPTHLIKTRGQQVTLRCSPKSGHDTVSWYQQALGQGPQFIFQYYEEEERQRGNFPDRFSGHQFPNYSSELNVNALLLGDSALYLCASSFGTTQYFGPGTRLTVT.

This clonotype was picked up many times. V and J are TRBV10-2 and TRBJ2-1; TRBD2 agrees at 7 bases. J gave up 4 bases and V 9 bases, and 15 bases lay outside the gene matches. The CDR3 contains 16 residues. The V gene's germline CDR1 is WSHSY and CDR2 SAAADI. The chain's CDR3 is CASRDYPSTKYNEQFF. Written as DNA, the CDR3 is TGCGCCAGTCGGGACTACCCTTCCACCAAGTACAATGAGCAGTTCTTC.

This clonotype was detected only a few times. The genes are TRBV3-1 and TRBJ2-3; the D is unclear. Germline CDR1 LGHDT, CDR2 YNNKEL (reference sequence). The CDR3 is 17 residues long. V was cut by 1 base and J by 2 bases, with 16 bases left in between. The CDR3 nucleotides read TGTGCCAGCAGCCAAGGCCGCTCTTTCCTAAACACAGATACGCAGTATTTT. Encoded protein: CASSQGRSFLNTDTQYF.

V and J are TRBV5-1 and TRBJ2-7, with D possibly being TRBD1 or TRBD2 (6 bases each). Germline assignment: CDR1 SGHRS and CDR2 YFSETQ. The CDR3 spans 17 residues. V was shortened by 4 bases and J by 2 bases, with 22 bases between the two germline ends. Written as DNA, the CDR3 is TGCGCCAGCAGCCGCAAAAATCCCGTCGGGGGCCCCTACGAGCAGTACTTC. This sequence encodes CASSRKNPVGGPYEQYF. Full variable domain (remainder filled in from reference TRBV5-1 and TRBJ2-7): KAGVTQTPRYLIKTRGQQVTLSCSPISGHRSVSWYQQTPGQGLQFLFEYFSETQRNKGNFPGRFSGRQFSNSRSEMNVSTLELGDSALYLCASSRKNPVGGPYEQYFGPGTRLTVT.

This clonotype has ten or more counts. The rearrangement links TRBV20-1 to TRBJ2-3, with D hard to call. Germline lookup yields CDR1 DFQATT and CDR2 SNEGSKA (reference sequence). The CDR3 loop spans 16 amino acids. V was clipped by 6 bases and J by 0 bases, with 19 bases between them. The chain's CDR3 is CSATPYGENSTDTQYF. The CDR3 bases are TGCAGTGCGACGCCTTACGGAGAAAATAGCACAGATACGCAGTATTTT.